Below, 29 T cell receptor beta chains from the same sample are listed, as sequenced in a study of a mutant IDH1 vaccine in newly diagnosed glioma. The table came from immunoSEQ multiplex PCR; TCRdb's copy has only in-frame clones and leaves some out. The sample contains tens of thousands of clones, around 85% of which appear only once. These receptors' targets are unknown. Regarding time point: week 35, safety follow-up. What each vaccine dose contained was 300 ug of mutant IDH1 20-mer peptide, accompanied by topical imiquimod. Source: PBMCs, taken from a glioma patient whose treatment included an IDH1 peptide vaccine. The receptor source for this set is a man aged 35 to 55 with glioma.

The chain joins TRBV5-4 to TRBJ2-1; TRBD2 might be the D (6 bases). Germline V gene sequence: CDR1 SGHNT, CDR2 YYREEE (reference sequence). V lost 6 bases and J 8 bases, leaving 21 bases between the germline ends. The CDR3 is 15 amino acids. CDR3 loop: CASTNHETSRDEQFF. The DNA of the CDR3 is TGTGCCAGCACCAACCATGAGACTAGTAGAGATGAGCAGTTCTTC.

The chain carries TRBV28 and TRBJ1-5; D may be TRBD1 (6 bases). V lost 3 bases and J lost 1, with 13 bases in between. The CDR3 is 16 amino acids. Germline loops: CDR1 MDHEN, CDR2 SYDVKM. CDR3 sequence reads: CASSLARGGSNQPQHF. The CDR3 nucleotides are TGTGCCAGCAGTTTGGCGAGAGGGGGAAGCAATCAGCCCCAGCATTTT.

The chain is built from TRBV5-8 and TRBJ1-1; weak D call: TRBD1 (5 bases). Trimming shortened V by 2 bases and J by 11 bases, and 19 bases separated the two germline ends. Germline values: CDR1 SGHTS, CDR2 YDEGEE. CDR3 length equals 14 residues. The CDR3 is CASSFPRAAATAFF. The CDR3 DNA reads TGTGCCAGCAGCTTCCCCAGGGCGGCAGCGACGGCTTTCTTT.

This chain links TRBV10-3 with TRBJ1-5; possibly TRBD1 for D (5 bases). CDR1 is ENHRY and CDR2 is SYGVKD in the germline V gene. V was trimmed by 7 bases and J by 5 bases, leaving 12 bases between them. The CDR3 contains 13 residues. Here the CDR3 reads CAIKQDVDQPQHF. For the CDR3, the DNA is TGTGCCATCAAACAGGACGTCGATCAGCCCCAGCATTTT.

V and J are TRBV7-2 and TRBJ1-2, with TRBD1 as a possible D gene (5 bases). The V end was cut by 1 base, the J end by 3 bases, with 12 bases between. The germline V gene has CDR1 SGHTA and CDR2 FQGNSA. The CDR3 is 15 amino acids. The CDR3 DNA reads TGTGCCAGCAGCTTAGAGGCGACAGCCTACTATGGCTACACCTTC. Translation: CASSLEATAYYGYTF.

The rearrangement uses TRBV19 and TRBJ2-1, with 15 nucleotides matching TRBD2. The CDR3 loop spans 16 amino acids. Per the germline V gene, CDR1 is LNHDA and CDR2 is SQIVND (reference sequence). The J segment lost 4 bases and the V segment lost 9 bases, leaving 7 bases of the junction unmatched. CDR3 sequence (DNA): TGTGCCAGCGGGACTAGCGGGAGGTTTGGTTACAATGAGCAGTTCTTC. Translation: CASGTSGRFGYNEQFF.

Here the CDR3 DNA reads TGTGCCAGTAGTATGGGGGCCTACGAGCAGTACTTC. Its protein product is CASSMGAYEQYF. J is TRBJ2-7 and V is TRBV19; possibly TRBD1 or TRBD2 for D (5 bases each). The CDR3 covers 12 residues. V lost 3 bases to trimming and J lost 2 bases, with 5 bases between them. Germline V lookup: CDR1 LNHDA, CDR2 SQIVND (reference sequence).

The chain is built from TRBV2 and TRBJ2-5, with 12 positions matching TRBD1. CDR3 size: 15 residues. Germline V gives CDR1 SNHLY, CDR2 FYNNEI. J lost 5 bases, V lost 3 bases, and 4 bases had no gene match. The CDR3 sequence: CASSEGQGAFETQYF. DNA for the CDR3: TGTGCCAGCAGTGAGGGACAGGGGGCGTTTGAGACCCAGTACTTC.

The CDR3 spells CASSLPTGLGGYQETQYF. For the CDR3, the DNA is TGCGCCAGCAGCTTGCCTACGGGGTTGGGCGGCTACCAAGAGACCCAGTACTTC. This chain links TRBV5-1 with TRBJ2-5; D is perhaps TRBD2 (5 bases). This CDR3 has 18 amino acids. In germline, CDR1 is SGHRS, CDR2 YFSETQ. Trimming pared 1 base from V and 0 bases from J, leaving 19 bases between.

This clone was recorded a few times. The V gene is TRBV5-8, the J gene TRBJ1-5, with D possibly TRBD1 on 5 matching bases. The CDR3 runs 18 residues. The ends were cut back, 1 base at V and 4 bases at J, with 21 bases in the middle. CDR1 and CDR2 from the germline V gene are SGHTS and YDEGEE. CDR3 loop: CASSLWGGSKAGNQPQHF. The CDR3 region has the DNA TGTGCCAGCAGCTTGTGGGGGGGGTCCAAGGCCGGGAATCAGCCCCAGCATTTT.

The V and J genes are TRBV29-1 and TRBJ2-7; D may be TRBD2 (6 bases). CDR3 size: 14 residues. The V gene's germline CDR1 is SQVTM and CDR2 ANQGSEA. Trimming took 3 bases from V and 0 from J, leaving 12 bases between them. CDR3 region: CSVDLASDSYEQYF. The CDR3 nucleotides read TGCAGCGTTGATCTGGCTAGCGACTCCTACGAGCAGTACTTC.

This sequence joins TRBV7-9 and TRBJ2-2; 8 nucleotides agree with TRBD2. The CDR3 consists of 13 residues. CDR1 and CDR2 (germline): SEHNR, FQNEAQ (reference sequence). The V segment lost 6 bases and the J segment 4 bases; nucleotides outside the gene matches: 1. The CDR3 DNA reads as TGTGCCAGCAGAGGGACTAGCACCGGGGAGCTGTTTTTT. This codes for CASRGTSTGELFF.

The J gene is TRBJ1-1, the V gene TRBV6-1, with D perhaps matching TRBD1 (6 bases). Trimming pared 6 bases from V and 4 bases from J, leaving 6 bases between. This CDR3 is 11 amino acids long. In germline, CDR1 is MNHNS, CDR2 SASEGT. The DNA of the CDR3 is TGTGCCAGCAGGGGGGCCACTGAAGCTTTCTTT. Protein sequence: CASRGATEAFF.

The rearrangement joins TRBV6-6 to TRBJ2-1, with a tentative D call TRBD1 (6 bases). This CDR3 comprises 16 residues. Germline V CDR1 and CDR2: MNHNY, SVGAGI (reference sequence). Deletions cut 5 bases from V and 2 bases from J, with 16 bases between. DNA of the CDR3: TGTGCCAGCAGTAACCAGGACAGACTAACCTACAATGAGCAGTTCTTC. This translates into CASSNQDRLTYNEQFF.

This chain links TRBV6-5 with TRBJ1-5; no firm D call. Germline CDR1 MNHEY, CDR2 SVGAGI. The V gene lost 5 bases and the J gene lost 3 bases, with 14 bases spanning the gap. The CDR3 has 15 amino acids. The CDR3 reads CASSSGRADNQPQHF. In DNA, the CDR3 is TGTGCCAGCAGTAGCGGGAGGGCAGACAATCAGCCCCAGCATTTT.

The J gene is TRBJ1-2, the V gene TRBV4-1; no firm D call. The CDR3 loop spans 14 amino acids. CDR1 and CDR2 from the germline V gene are MGHRA and YSYEKL. Between the trimmed V and J ends, which lost 1 base and 6 bases, there was a span of 12 bases. Written as DNA, the CDR3 is TGCGCCAGCAGCCAAGGCAGCCTCACGGATGGCTACACCTTC. Translated: CASSQGSLTDGYTF.

The V gene is TRBV18, the J gene TRBJ2-1; D is perhaps TRBD2 (5 bases). The V end lost 0 bases, the J end lost 0 bases, and 15 bases lay between the germline ends. The CDR3 loop spans 18 amino acids. CDR1 KGHSH and CDR2 LQKENI come from the germline V gene. Here the CDR3 DNA reads TGTGCCAGCTCACCACCGGCTGGTGAGCGGAGCTCCTACAATGAGCAGTTCTTC. It is translated as CASSPPAGERSSYNEQFF.

The chain carries TRBV14 and TRBJ2-7; D uncertain. The V gene's germline CDR1 is SGHDN and CDR2 FVKESK. This CDR3 has 12 amino acids. Between the trimmed V and J ends, which lost 6 bases and 4 bases, there was a span of 10 bases. The CDR3 reads CASSGDGYEQYF. CDR3 nucleotides: TGTGCCAGCAGTGGGGATGGGTACGAGCAGTACTTC.

This chain links TRBV6-5 with TRBJ1-5, with D tentatively TRBD1 (6 bases). V gave up 5 bases and J gave up 7 bases, with 12 bases separating them. In germline, CDR1 is MNHEY, CDR2 SVGAGI. This CDR3 spans 13 amino acids. The DNA of the CDR3 is TGTGCCAGCAGTACGACGAGGGGGCAGCCCCAGCATTTT. This sequence encodes CASSTTRGQPQHF.

This clone was observed a single time. The chain recombines TRBV29-1 with TRBJ1-2, with D unclear. Germline CDR1 is SQVTM and CDR2 is ANQGSEA. Trimming stripped 5 bases from V and 8 bases from J, with 9 bases between. This CDR3 is built from 10 residues. CDR3 region: CSVSSGGYTF. CDR3 bases: TGCAGCGTTAGTTCAGGAGGCTACACCTTC.

The V and J genes are TRBV23-1 and TRBJ1-5; weak D call: TRBD1 (5 bases). TRBV23-1 qualifies as an ORF whose function is uncertain. This CDR3 is built from 14 residues. V was trimmed by 5 bases and J by 6 bases, leaving 14 bases between them. The CDR3 sequence: CASSTRAGIQPQHF. CDR3 coding DNA: TGCGCCAGCAGTACCAGGGCAGGTATTCAGCCCCAGCATTTT.

V and J are TRBV5-6 and TRBJ2-1, with 7 bases identical to TRBD2. CDR3 length equals 15 residues. From germline, CDR1 is SGHDT and CDR2 YYEEEE. After removal of 4 bases from V and 8 bases from J, the junction contained 12 bases not matched to a gene. CDR3 protein: CASSTGLPFFDEQFF. CDR3 in DNA: TGTGCCAGCAGCACGGGACTACCATTTTTTGATGAGCAGTTCTTC.

The V gene is TRBV19, the J gene TRBJ1-2; TRBD1 might be the D (5 bases). The CDR3 sequence is 14 residues long. Germline values: CDR1 LNHDA, CDR2 SQIVND (reference sequence). The V end was cut by 4 bases, the J end by 3 bases, with 12 bases between. This chain's CDR3 is CASSTPQGHYGYTF. The CDR3 DNA is TGTGCCAGTAGTACCCCCCAGGGCCACTATGGCTACACCTTC. The variable domain in full, completed from reference TRBV19 and TRBJ1-2, reads DGGITQSPKYLFRKEGQNVTLSCEQNLNHDAMYWYRQDPGQGLRLIYYSQIVNDFQKGDIAEGYSVSREKKESFPLTVTSAQKNPTAFYLCASSTPQGHYGYTFGSGTRLTVV.

The V gene is TRBV6-5, the J gene TRBJ1-1; the D is unclear. From germline, CDR1 is MNHEY and CDR2 SVGAGI. CDR3 length equals 11 residues. V lost 7 bases, J lost 1 base, and 4 bases lay in between. CDR3 sequence reads: CASKQNTEAFF. The CDR3 coding sequence is TGTGCCAGCAAACAGAACACTGAAGCTTTCTTT.

The chain employs TRBV6-6 and TRBJ2-7; perhaps TRBD2 as D (5 bases). There are 12 residues in the CDR3. The germline CDR1 and CDR2 sequences are MNHNY and SVGAGI (reference sequence). Trimming removed 5 bases from V and 5 bases from J, with 10 bases in between. CDR3 sequence: CASSKLEDEQYF. The CDR3 DNA reads as TGTGCCAGCAGTAAACTAGAAGACGAGCAGTACTTC.

The chain joins TRBV6-5 to TRBJ2-7, with D unresolved. The CDR3 sequence is 15 residues long. V was cut by 5 bases and J by 3 bases, with 17 bases left in between. CDR1 is MNHEY and CDR2 is SVGAGI in the germline V gene. The CDR3 protein is CASSTRSRASYEQYF. CDR3 sequence (DNA): TGTGCCAGCAGTACTCGGTCGCGCGCCAGCTACGAGCAGTACTTC.

The gene calls are TRBV4-3 and TRBJ2-1, with 11 nucleotides matching TRBD2. CDR1 is LGHNA and CDR2 is YSLEER in the germline V gene. The CDR3 has 17 residues. With 0 bases clipped from V and 3 bases from J, the junction kept 4 bases outside the gene matches. In nucleotides, the CDR3 is TGCGCCAGCAGCCAAGACACTAGCGGGAGTCGCTACAATGAGCAGTTCTTC. Translation gives CASSQDTSGSRYNEQFF.

This sequence joins TRBV7-2 and TRBJ2-7; 11 bases are shared with TRBD2. Germline V gene lookup returns CDR1 SGHTA and CDR2 FQGNSA. The CDR3 sequence is 14 residues long. Unmatched junction bases numbered 3, after V lost 6 bases and J lost 2 bases. DNA for the CDR3: TGTGCCAGCAGGCCGGGACTAGCGGCCTACGAGCAGTACTTC. It encodes CASRPGLAAYEQYF. Using reference TRBV7-2 and TRBJ2-7 for the parts outside the CDR3, the full variable domain is GAGVSQSPSNKVTEKGKDVELRCDPISGHTALYWYRQSLGQGLEFLIYFQGNSAPDKSGLPSDRFSAERTGGSVSTLTIQRTQQEDSAVYLCASRPGLAAYEQYFGPGTRLTVT.

CDR3 amino acids: CASSIWGRAAGELFF. CDR3 nucleotides: TGTGCCAGTAGTATTTGGGGGAGGGCTGCCGGGGAGCTGTTTTTT. This chain uses TRBV19 with TRBJ2-2; 7 bases map to TRBD2. Germline V gives CDR1 LNHDA, CDR2 SQIVND (reference sequence). Trimming at V came to 3 bases and at J to 6 bases, leaving 7 bases not matched to a gene. The CDR3 has 15 residues.